These 28 T cell receptor beta chains were sequenced from one sample in a study of blood T cell repertoires in COVID-19. Produced via immunoSEQ multiplex PCR; TCRdb's table is partial and in-frame only. The table has roughly 130,000 clones, around nine tenths seen once. The sample consisted of peripheral blood. These receptors were collected from a man aged 60 to 69 with COVID-19, enrolled during active disease.

The V call is TRBV4-1, the J call TRBJ1-1, with D unresolved. Germline CDR1 is MGHRA and CDR2 is YSYEKL. The CDR3 totals 12 residues. With 6 bases removed from V and 5 bases from J, the gap between germline ends came to 10 bases. CDR3: CASRGLWTEAFF. DNA for the CDR3: TGCGCCAGCAGGGGCTTGTGGACTGAAGCTTTCTTT.

J is TRBJ1-1 and V is TRBV10-1; maybe TRBD1 (6 bases). V was shortened by 8 bases and J by 0 bases, with 10 bases between the two germline ends. Germline-derived CDR1 and CDR2 are WNHNN and SYGVQD (reference sequence). The CDR3 runs to 13 residues. CDR3 sequence reads: CASSGQLNTEAFF. The CDR3, as DNA: TGCGCCAGCTCCGGACAGCTGAACACTGAAGCTTTCTTT.

The chain combines TRBV27 with TRBJ1-2; D unclear. Germline V CDR1 and CDR2: MNHEY, SMNVEV (reference sequence). Trimming took off 6 bases at V and 6 bases at J, with 14 bases between the two ends. The CDR3 spans 13 residues. The chain's CDR3 is CASSLGGLDGYTF. The CDR3 DNA sequence: TGTGCCAGCAGCCTCGGCGGGCTAGATGGCTACACCTTC.

The chain has TRBV29-1 and TRBJ2-5, with 7 bases matching TRBD2. The J segment lost 5 bases and the V segment lost 5 bases, leaving 5 bases of the junction unmatched. Germline CDR1 is SQVTM and CDR2 is ANQGSEA. The CDR3 has 12 amino acids. In DNA form, the CDR3 reads TGCAGCGTTAGCTCCGGGGGGGAGACCCAGTACTTC. Protein sequence: CSVSSGGETQYF.

This clone was seen only a few times. This chain's CDR3 is CSIRDREDYGYTF. The CDR3 coding sequence is TGCAGCATCCGGGACAGGGAGGACTATGGCTACACCTTC. This sequence joins TRBV29-1 and TRBJ1-2, with 9 bases identical to TRBD1. With V trimmed by 8 bases and J by 3 bases, 7 bases remained unmatched. Germline V gene sequence: CDR1 SQVTM, CDR2 ANQGSEA. The CDR3 contains 13 residues.

This rearrangement joins TRBV2 to TRBJ2-3; D perhaps matches TRBD2 (6 bases). Germline V gene sequence: CDR1 SNHLY, CDR2 FYNNEI. The CDR3 contains 14 residues. V dropped 5 bases and J dropped 3 bases, with 12 bases sitting between them. CDR3 in DNA: TGTGCCAGCAGTATTACGGGAGTAACAGATACGCAGTATTTT. Translating it yields CASSITGVTDTQYF.

CDR3 coding DNA: TGTGCCAGTAGTATACGCGGGATCCAAGAGACCCAGTACTTC. Translated, it gives CASSIRGIQETQYF. V gene TRBV19 combines with J gene TRBJ2-5, with D perhaps matching TRBD2 (6 bases). This CDR3 has 14 residues. Trimming cost V 2 bases and J 1 base, with 8 bases left between them. The germline CDR1 and CDR2 sequences are LNHDA and SQIVND (reference sequence).

V gene TRBV25-1 combines with J gene TRBJ2-7, with a possible D match to TRBD1 (7 bases). Germline CDR1 MGHDK, CDR2 SYGVNS. The length of the CDR3 is 13 residues. V was clipped by 6 bases and J by 4 bases, with 13 bases between them. CDR3 DNA sequence: TGTGCCAGCAGGAGTCAGGGGGGTTACGAGCAGTACTTC. This encodes CASRSQGGYEQYF.

This clone appeared a single time. The chain carries TRBV30 and TRBJ1-5; D perhaps matches TRBD1 (5 bases). Per the germline V gene, CDR1 is GTSNPN and CDR2 is SVGIG (reference sequence). V was trimmed by 0 bases and J by 0 bases, leaving 6 bases between them. The CDR3 sequence is 14 residues long. The CDR3 sequence is CAWSVGDSNQPQHF. The CDR3 bases are TGTGCCTGGAGTGTAGGGGATAGCAATCAGCCCCAGCATTTT.

V is TRBV9 and J is TRBJ2-1; 8 nucleotides line up with TRBD2. CDR1 and CDR2 (germline): SGDLS, YYNGEE. V lost 3 bases and J lost 2; bases outside the gene matches: 7. CDR3 size: 16 residues. CDR3 in amino acids: CASSGRLATTYNEQFF. The CDR3 region has the DNA TGTGCCAGCAGCGGTCGACTAGCGACAACCTACAATGAGCAGTTCTTC.

The genes are TRBV2 and TRBJ2-3; a weak D match, TRBD2 (6 bases). The ends were cut back, 6 bases at V and 1 base at J, with 11 bases in the middle. Germline V gene lookup returns CDR1 SNHLY and CDR2 FYNNEI. This CDR3 has 14 residues. The CDR3: CASRAGGGTDTQYF. CDR3 nucleotides: TGTGCCAGCAGGGCCGGGGGAGGCACAGATACGCAGTATTTT. Full variable domain (remainder filled in from reference TRBV2 and TRBJ2-3): EPEVTQTPSHQVTQMGQEVILRCVPISNHLYFYWYRQILGQKVEFLVSFYNNEISEKSEIFDDQFSVERPDGSNFTLKIRSTKLEDSAMYFCASRAGGGTDTQYFGPGTRLTVL.

This clone showed up just a few times. The gene calls are TRBV4-3 and TRBJ2-5; 9 bases align to TRBD1. This CDR3 contains 17 residues. Germline assignment: CDR1 LGHNA and CDR2 YSLEER. J gave up 3 bases and V 3 bases, and 11 bases lay outside the gene matches. The CDR3 DNA reads as TGCGCCAGCAGCCAGACGACCCCGGGACAGGGAGAAGAGACCCAGTACTTC. It encodes CASSQTTPGQGEETQYF.

The chain combines TRBV5-1 with TRBJ2-1, with D perhaps matching TRBD2 (5 bases). Trimming shortened V by 0 bases and J by 0 bases, and 10 bases separated the two germline ends. The CDR3 totals 16 residues. In germline, CDR1 is SGHRS, CDR2 YFSETQ. The DNA of the CDR3 is TGCGCCAGCAGCTTGGGAGCGGAGAGCTCCTACAATGAGCAGTTCTTC. Protein sequence: CASSLGAESSYNEQFF.

The chain links TRBV7-2 to TRBJ2-7, with 8 bases fitting TRBD2. With 5 bases clipped from V and 2 bases from J, the junction kept 8 bases outside the gene matches. Germline V CDR1 and CDR2: SGHTA, FQGNSA. This CDR3 contains 15 residues. The CDR3 DNA sequence: TGTGCCAGCAGCCAGCAGACTAGCGTCGCCTACGAGCAGTACTTC. Its protein is CASSQQTSVAYEQYF.

The genes are TRBV19 and TRBJ2-7; a weak D match, TRBD1 (6 bases). This CDR3 comprises 16 residues. V lost 0 bases and J lost 4, with 16 bases in between. The germline V gene has CDR1 LNHDA and CDR2 SQIVND (reference sequence). Here the CDR3 DNA reads TGTGCCAGTAGTATAGAGGGGGACACAACCTTATACGAGCAGTACTTC. Its translation is CASSIEGDTTLYEQYF.

This chain uses TRBV6-1 with TRBJ1-3; weak D call: TRBD1 (6 bases). CDR3 size: 19 residues. Trimming cost V 4 bases and J 1 base, with 23 bases left between them. The germline CDR1 and CDR2 sequences are MNHNS and SASEGT. The CDR3 DNA reads TGTGCCAGCAGTGGGGAAGATCAAGGGGGAACCATGTCTGGAAACACCATATATTTT. Amino acids: CASSGEDQGGTMSGNTIYF.

This clone was detected only a few times. CDR3 in amino acids: CASSRSTGLYEQYF. DNA for the CDR3: TGCGCCAGCAGCCGATCGACAGGGCTATACGAGCAGTACTTC. The chain is built from TRBV4-1 and TRBJ2-7; 7 positions agree with TRBD1. Unmatched junction bases numbered 7, after V lost 4 bases and J lost 4 bases. The germline V gene has CDR1 MGHRA and CDR2 YSYEKL. The CDR3 has 14 amino acids.

The chain links TRBV10-3 to TRBJ1-5; 8 bases are a match to TRBD1. With 3 bases clipped from V and 7 bases from J, the junction kept 5 bases outside the gene matches. From germline, CDR1 is ENHRY and CDR2 SYGVKD. CDR3 length: 14 residues. In DNA form, the CDR3 reads TGTGCCATCAGTGAAAGACAGGGGAGGCAGCCCCAGCATTTT. This translates into CAISERQGRQPQHF.

The rearrangement uses TRBV19 and TRBJ2-7; TRBD1 might be the D (5 bases). The CDR3 runs to 15 residues. Trimming removed 1 base from V and 3 bases from J, with 13 bases in between. In germline, CDR1 is LNHDA, CDR2 SQIVND (reference sequence). Here the CDR3 DNA reads TGTGCCAGTAGTATAGCCCCAGGGAAGGGCTACGAGCAGTACTTC. Translated, it gives CASSIAPGKGYEQYF.

The chain has TRBV6-5 and TRBJ2-3; a possible D gene is TRBD2 (5 bases). Trimming stripped 0 bases from V and 2 bases from J, with 9 bases between. Per the germline V gene, CDR1 is MNHEY and CDR2 is SVGAGI. This CDR3 has 15 residues. CDR3 region: CASSYSSGFTDTQYF. As DNA, the CDR3 is TGTGCCAGCAGTTACTCGTCGGGGTTCACAGATACGCAGTATTTT.

CDR3 in DNA: TGTGCCAGCAGGGGGACAGGGGAGGACACAGATACGCAGTATTTT. It yields the protein CASRGTGEDTDTQYF. The V gene is TRBV6-1, the J gene TRBJ2-3; 10 bases are a match to TRBD1. The CDR3 runs to 15 residues. With 6 bases clipped from V and 2 bases from J, the junction kept 5 bases outside the gene matches. In germline, CDR1 is MNHNS, CDR2 SASEGT.

This chain uses TRBV27 with TRBJ1-3; D is uncertain. CDR1 and CDR2 from the germline V gene are MNHEY and SMNVEV (reference sequence). This CDR3 has 14 residues. V lost 6 bases and J 0 bases, leaving 9 bases between the germline ends. This CDR3 is CASRSRSSGNTIYF. CDR3 sequence (DNA): TGTGCCAGCAGATCTCGGAGCTCTGGAAACACCATATATTTT.

The rearrangement links TRBV29-1 to TRBJ2-3; 16 bases agree with TRBD2. V lost 5 bases to trimming and J lost 3 bases; unmatched junction nucleotides: 8. The CDR3 is 17 residues long. Germline V gene sequence: CDR1 SQVTM, CDR2 ANQGSEA. The CDR3 loop reads CSVWGGLAGGPTDTQYF. The CDR3 DNA is TGCAGCGTTTGGGGGGGACTAGCGGGAGGGCCGACAGATACGCAGTATTTT.

The sample holds a few counts of this clone. The gene calls are TRBV3-1 (or the pseudogene TRBV3-2) and TRBJ2-1; the D is unclear. Trimming stripped 5 bases from V and 6 bases from J, with 5 bases between. The germline V gene has CDR1 LGHDT and CDR2 YNNKEL (reference sequence). The CDR3 is made up of 11 amino acids. The CDR3 sequence is CASSWSNEQFF. The CDR3, as DNA: TGTGCCAGCAGCTGGAGCAATGAGCAGTTCTTC.

The J gene is TRBJ2-7, the V gene TRBV5-6; D perhaps matches TRBD1 (5 bases). The V and J ends lost 1 base and 6 bases respectively, with 8 bases between them. Germline V gene data show CDR1 as SGHDT and CDR2 as YYEEEE. The CDR3 spans 12 residues. CDR3 protein: CASSLRGLEQYF. The CDR3 region has the DNA TGTGCCAGCAGCTTGAGGGGCCTCGAGCAGTACTTC.

The chain carries TRBV6-2 or TRBV6-3 and TRBJ1-4, with 10 positions matching TRBD1. Losses at the gene ends were 6 bases for V and 8 bases for J; bases not matched to a gene: 9. CDR1 and CDR2 (germline): MNHEY, SVGEGT. The CDR3 sequence is 15 residues long. The CDR3 sequence: CASSGPGQGSEKLFF. CDR3 nucleotide sequence: TGTGCCAGCAGCGGACCGGGACAGGGGTCAGAAAAACTGTTTTTT.

The rearrangement joins TRBV9 to TRBJ2-3, with unresolved D. CDR3 length: 12 residues. The germline V and J ends were trimmed by 4 bases and 4 bases, with 7 bases remaining between them. The germline CDR1 and CDR2 sequences are SGDLS and YYNGEE. As DNA, the CDR3 is TGTGCCAGCAGCTTCCAATCAGATACGCAGTATTTT. Translating gives CASSFQSDTQYF.

The V and J genes are TRBV4-3 and TRBJ1-1; D is uncertain. This CDR3 comprises 14 residues. CDR1 is LGHNA and CDR2 is YSLEER in the germline V gene. With 0 bases removed from V and 1 base from J, the gap between germline ends came to 6 bases. CDR3 in DNA: TGCGCCAGCAGCCAAGAGGGCCCGAACACTGAAGCTTTCTTT. It encodes CASSQEGPNTEAFF.